This record looks at one TCR beta chain sequence and its context. The antigen remains unidentified. V was clipped by 0 bases and J by 3 bases; unmatched bases: 6. CDR1 and CDR2 (germline): SGHRS, YFSETQ. CDR3 length: 15 residues. Assay used: immunoSEQ multiplex PCR; TCRdb lists only in-frame clones, some missing. The table includes more than 15,000 clones, around 88% detected once. This record belongs to a study of T cells in localized non-small cell lung cancer. Findings and limits, study-wide: Uninvolved adjacent lung, not tumor, had the highest T cell clonality. Sequence data derive from only one tumor region, so heterogeneity remains possible. Adjacent lung exhibited a median of about 50 among the 100 most abundant tumor clones.

The chain links TRBV5-1 to TRBJ2-7; 7 nucleotides agree with TRBD1. The starting material was peripheral blood, obtained before any cancer treatment. The sequence derives from a male donor at least 60 years old with stage III lung adenocarcinoma. CDR3: CASSLVPGGVYEQYF. The CDR3 DNA follows: TGCGCCAGCAGCTTGGTCCCAGGGGGTGTCTACGAGCAGTACTTC.